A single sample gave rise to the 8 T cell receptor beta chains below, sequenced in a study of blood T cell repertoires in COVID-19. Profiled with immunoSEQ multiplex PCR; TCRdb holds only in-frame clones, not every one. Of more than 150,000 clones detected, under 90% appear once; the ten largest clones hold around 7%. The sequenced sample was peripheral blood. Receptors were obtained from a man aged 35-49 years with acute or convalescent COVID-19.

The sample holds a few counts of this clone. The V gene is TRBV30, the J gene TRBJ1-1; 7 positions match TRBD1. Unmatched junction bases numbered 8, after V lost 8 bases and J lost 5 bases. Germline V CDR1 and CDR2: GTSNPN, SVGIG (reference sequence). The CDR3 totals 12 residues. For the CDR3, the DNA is TGTGCCGGCGACAGGGTGGCTACTGAAGCTTTCTTT. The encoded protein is CAGDRVATEAFF.

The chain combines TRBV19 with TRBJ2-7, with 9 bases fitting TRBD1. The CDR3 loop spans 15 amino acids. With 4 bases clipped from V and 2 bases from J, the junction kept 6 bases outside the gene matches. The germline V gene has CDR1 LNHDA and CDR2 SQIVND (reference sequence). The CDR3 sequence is CASSTRQGGPYEQYF. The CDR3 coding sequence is TGTGCCAGTAGTACTCGACAGGGGGGCCCCTACGAGCAGTACTTC. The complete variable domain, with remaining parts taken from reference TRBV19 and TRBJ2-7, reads DGGITQSPKYLFRKEGQNVTLSCEQNLNHDAMYWYRQDPGQGLRLIYYSQIVNDFQKGDIAEGYSVSREKKESFPLTVTSAQKNPTAFYLCASSTRQGGPYEQYFGPGTRLTVT.

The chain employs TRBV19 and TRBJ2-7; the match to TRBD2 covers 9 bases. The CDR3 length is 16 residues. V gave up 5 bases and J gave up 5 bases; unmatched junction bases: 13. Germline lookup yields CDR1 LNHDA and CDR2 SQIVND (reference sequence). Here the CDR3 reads CASSLWASSGGDEQYF. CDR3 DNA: TGTGCCAGTAGTCTCTGGGCGAGTAGCGGGGGCGACGAGCAGTACTTC.

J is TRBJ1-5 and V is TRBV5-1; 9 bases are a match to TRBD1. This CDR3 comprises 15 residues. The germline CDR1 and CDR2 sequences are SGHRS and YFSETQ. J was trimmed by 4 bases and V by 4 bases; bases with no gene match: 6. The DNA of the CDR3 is TGCGCCAGCAGCCCCAGGACAGGGGAGAATCAGCCCCAGCATTTT. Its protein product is CASSPRTGENQPQHF.

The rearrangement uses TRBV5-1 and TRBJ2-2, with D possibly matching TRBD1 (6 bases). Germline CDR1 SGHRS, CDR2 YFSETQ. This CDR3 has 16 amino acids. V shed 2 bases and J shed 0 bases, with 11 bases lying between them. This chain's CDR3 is CASSLPRTANTGELFF. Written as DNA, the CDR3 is TGCGCCAGCAGCTTACCGCGGACAGCGAACACCGGGGAGCTGTTTTTT. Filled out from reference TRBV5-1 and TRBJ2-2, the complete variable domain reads KAGVTQTPRYLIKTRGQQVTLSCSPISGHRSVSWYQQTPGQGLQFLFEYFSETQRNKGNFPGRFSGRQFSNSRSEMNVSTLELGDSALYLCASSLPRTANTGELFFGEGSRLTVL.

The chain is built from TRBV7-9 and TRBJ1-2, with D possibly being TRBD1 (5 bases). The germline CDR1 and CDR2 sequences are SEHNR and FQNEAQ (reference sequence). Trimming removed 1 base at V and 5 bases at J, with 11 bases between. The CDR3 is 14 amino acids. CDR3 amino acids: CASSLVAQDYGYTF. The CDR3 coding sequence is TGTGCCAGCAGCTTAGTTGCACAGGATTATGGCTACACCTTC.

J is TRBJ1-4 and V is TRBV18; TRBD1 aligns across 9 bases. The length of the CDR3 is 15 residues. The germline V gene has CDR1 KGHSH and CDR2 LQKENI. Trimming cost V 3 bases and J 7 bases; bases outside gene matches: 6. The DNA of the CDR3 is TGTGCCAGCTCACCCTCACAGGGGGCAGGTGAAAAACTGTTTTTT. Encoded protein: CASSPSQGAGEKLFF.

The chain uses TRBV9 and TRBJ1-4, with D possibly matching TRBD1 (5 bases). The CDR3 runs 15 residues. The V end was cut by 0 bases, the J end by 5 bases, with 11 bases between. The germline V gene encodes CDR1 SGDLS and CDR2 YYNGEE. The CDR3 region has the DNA TGTGCCAGCAGCGTAGAAGCAGGGAGGAATGAAAAACTGTTTTTT. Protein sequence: CASSVEAGRNEKLFF. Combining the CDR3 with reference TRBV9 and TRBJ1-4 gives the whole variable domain DSGVTQTPKHLITATGQRVTLRCSPRSGDLSVYWYQQSLDQGLQFLIQYYNGEERAKGNILERFSAQQFPDLHSELNLSSLELGDSALYFCASSVEAGRNEKLFFGSGTQLSVL.